Below, 3 T cell receptor beta chains from the same sample are listed, as sequenced in a study of cytomegalovirus exposure and HLA in healthy donors. Method: immunoSEQ multiplex PCR; TCRdb's copy keeps in-frame clones and lacks some. The sample shows 71,000 or so clones, approximately 94% of them seen only once. The sequencing input was PBMCs. The receptors originated from a man between 18 and 35 years old in good health and CMV-seropositive.

The V and J genes are TRBV6-5 and TRBJ2-7; the match to TRBD1 covers 9 bases. CDR1 is MNHEY and CDR2 is SVGAGI in the germline V gene. The CDR3 has 13 residues. With 6 bases clipped from V and 4 bases from J, the junction kept 4 bases outside the gene matches. For the CDR3, the DNA is TGTGCCAGCAGATGGGGACAGGGTTACGAGCAGTACTTC. Translation gives CASRWGQGYEQYF.

The genes are TRBV28 and TRBJ2-4, with 9 bases identical to TRBD2. J gave up 1 base and V 4 bases, and 23 bases lay outside the gene matches. This CDR3 spans 22 amino acids. The V gene's germline CDR1 is MDHEN and CDR2 SYDVKM. The CDR3 here is CASSSVLGNREGSGSAKNIQYF. CDR3 DNA sequence: TGTGCCAGCAGTTCCGTTTTGGGAAACAGGGAGGGTAGCGGGAGCGCCAAAAACATTCAGTACTTC.

The sample holds a few counts of this clone. The chain carries TRBV5-4 and TRBJ1-6, with TRBD1 matching 9 bases. This CDR3 spans 14 amino acids. Germline CDR1 reads SGHNT; CDR2 reads YYREEE (reference sequence). V gave up 4 bases and J gave up 8 bases; unmatched junction bases: 4. Written as DNA, the CDR3 is TGTGCCAGCAGCCGGGGACAGGGAGATTCACCCCTCCACTTT. Its translation: CASSRGQGDSPLHF.